The 24 T cell receptor beta chains given below trace back to one sample, sequenced in a study of T cells in Graves' hyperthyroidism and ophthalmopathy. RNA transcripts yielded amplified TCR beta CDR3 regions. TCR CDR3 regions were first amplified by RT-PCR with HTBI primers. TCRdb analysed the multiplex PCR reads with MiXCR anew, one entry per CDR3 protein. Among about 360,000 distinct CDR3 sequences listed, around 13% were seen once. Source material: blood. Source of these receptors: a woman younger than 30 with Graves' hyperthyroidism.

This clonotype was found many times. This chain joins TRBV7-6 and TRBJ1-5, with a tentative D call TRBD1 (5 bases). CDR1 and CDR2 from the germline V gene are SGHVS and FNYEAQ. The ends were cut back, 5 bases at V and 5 bases at J, with 10 bases in the middle. There are 13 residues in the CDR3. The CDR3, as DNA: TGTGCCAGCAGCCTCCAGGGTCATCAGCCCCAGCATTTT. It translates to CASSLQGHQPQHF.

This chain connects TRBV20-1 to TRBJ2-2; the D is unclear. CDR1 and CDR2 from the germline V gene are DFQATT and SNEGSKA (reference sequence). Trimming pared 0 bases from V and 9 bases from J, leaving 14 bases between. There are 14 residues in the CDR3. CDR3 loop: CSARDGNYHRELFF. As DNA, the CDR3 is TGCAGTGCTAGAGATGGTAACTACCACCGGGAGCTGTTTTTT.

This clonotype was counted many times. V and J are TRBV28 and TRBJ1-2; possible D gene TRBD1, 6 bases. CDR3 length equals 13 residues. Per germline, CDR1 MDHEN and CDR2 SYDVKM. V gave up 7 bases and J gave up 4 bases, with 13 bases separating them. The CDR3 nucleotides are TGTGCCAGCAAACAGGGAACGCCCTATGGCTACACCTTC. It is translated as CASKQGTPYGYTF.

This clonotype has ten or more counts. The gene calls are TRBV3-1 and TRBJ2-7; TRBD1 or TRBD2 may be the D gene (6 bases each). Trimming removed 0 bases from V and 6 bases from J, with 9 bases in between. CDR3 length: 13 residues. Germline values: CDR1 LGHDT, CDR2 YNNKEL (reference sequence). This CDR3 is CASSQDGGGEQYF. CDR3 DNA: TGTGCCAGCAGCCAAGATGGAGGGGGCGAGCAGTACTTC.

The table lists this clonotype with many counts. CDR3 in amino acids: CASSLSSAPPYEQYF. In DNA form, the CDR3 reads TGCGCCAGCAGCTTGAGTTCAGCACCTCCTTACGAGCAGTACTTC. The chain links TRBV5-1 to TRBJ2-7, with D hard to call. V lost 1 base and J 4 bases, leaving 15 bases between the germline ends. The length of the CDR3 is 15 residues. Germline CDR1 is SGHRS and CDR2 is YFSETQ.

Concerning this clonotype: This may be a read error: a much more frequent sequence differs by one nucleotide. V is TRBV12-3 or TRBV12-4 and J is TRBJ1-5, with 9 positions matching TRBD1. The CDR3 runs to 15 residues. Losses at the gene ends were 11 bases for V and 2 bases for J; bases not matched to a gene: 10. CDR3 region: CAGTTGGAGNQPQHF. The CDR3 DNA sequence: TGTGCCGGCACTACAGGGGGCGCGGGCAATCAGCCCCAGCATTTT.

This clonotype was observed at least ten times. The J gene is TRBJ1-4, the V gene TRBV12-3 or TRBV12-4, with 8 bases lining up with TRBD1. V lost 2 bases to trimming and J lost 7 bases; unmatched junction nucleotides: 6. The CDR3 covers 15 residues. CDR3 residues: CASSLWSGGLEKLFF. In DNA form, the CDR3 reads TGTGCCAGCAGTTTATGGTCAGGGGGCCTTGAAAAACTGTTTTTT.

This clonotype was counted many times. The J gene is TRBJ1-1, the V gene TRBV7-3; D is uncertain. Trimming left V 5 bases short and J 0 bases short, with 19 bases between. The germline gives CDR1 SGHTA, CDR2 FQGTGA. The CDR3 covers 17 residues. The DNA for the CDR3 is TGTGCCAGCAGCCCTAGATTAAGAGATCCCATGAACACTGAAGCTTTCTTT. Translating it yields CASSPRLRDPMNTEAFF. The full variable domain, with the rest looked up from reference TRBV7-3 and TRBJ1-1, is GAGVSQTPSNKVTEKGKYVELRCDPISGHTALYWYRQSLGQGPEFLIYFQGTGAADDSGLPNDRFFAVRPEGSVSTLKIQRTERGDSAVYLCASSPRLRDPMNTEAFFGQGTRLTVV.

This clonotype occurred many times. The rearrangement joins TRBV7-2 to TRBJ2-7; D gene unclear. Germline V gene lookup returns CDR1 SGHTA and CDR2 FQGNSA. V lost 5 bases to trimming and J lost 3 bases, with 14 bases between them. This CDR3 is 14 amino acids long. CDR3 sequence reads: CASSPTGSYYEQYF. CDR3 DNA: TGTGCCAGCAGCCCAACCGGGTCCTACTACGAGCAGTACTTC.

This clonotype was recorded at least ten times. The chain employs TRBV2 and TRBJ2-7; 7 bases are shared with TRBD2. Looked up from germline, CDR1 is SNHLY and CDR2 is FYNNEI. CDR3 length: 15 residues. The V and J ends lost 5 bases and 5 bases, in that order; junction bases with no gene match: 12. The CDR3: CASSMGGGIVDEQYF. The CDR3, as DNA: TGTGCCAGCAGTATGGGGGGGGGGATCGTAGACGAGCAGTACTTC.

This clonotype was observed many times. This chain connects TRBV12-3 or TRBV12-4 to TRBJ1-2; D gene ambiguous. The length of the CDR3 is 13 residues. Trimming stripped 5 bases from V and 1 base from J, with 8 bases between. The CDR3 nucleotides read TGTGCCAGCAGTCGACTTCATAACTATGGCTACACCTTC. Translating gives CASSRLHNYGYTF.

The CDR3, as DNA: TGTGCCAGCAGGCCTCCCGGGGTGGCGGGAGATCGGTTCTTC. It translates to CASRPPGVAGDRFF. This chain connects TRBV6-2 or TRBV6-3 to TRBJ2-1, with TRBD2 matching 7 bases. The CDR3 runs to 14 residues. The V segment lost 6 bases and the J segment 15 bases; nucleotides outside the gene matches: 17. Germline V lookup: CDR1 MNHEY, CDR2 SVGEGT.

The chain uses TRBV2 and TRBJ2-5; 12 bases are shared with TRBD2. This CDR3 region has 15 residues. The V and J ends lost 6 bases and 3 bases, in that order; junction bases with no gene match: 5. Per germline, CDR1 SNHLY and CDR2 FYNNEI. As DNA, the CDR3 is TGTGCCAGCAGGAGACTAGCGGGGGTTAAAGAGACCCAGTACTTC. It translates to CASRRLAGVKETQYF.

This clonotype has at least ten counts. V and J are TRBV7-3 and TRBJ1-3; D not resolved. Per the germline V gene, CDR1 is SGHTA and CDR2 is FQGTGA. The V end lost 5 bases, the J end lost 0 bases, and 5 bases lay between the germline ends. CDR3 length: 13 amino acids. In nucleotides, the CDR3 is TGTGCCAGCAGCCAACGCTCTGGAAACACCATATATTTT. It encodes CASSQRSGNTIYF. Looking up the rest from reference TRBV7-3 and TRBJ1-3 gives the full variable domain: GAGVSQTPSNKVTEKGKYVELRCDPISGHTALYWYRQSLGQGPEFLIYFQGTGAADDSGLPNDRFFAVRPEGSVSTLKIQRTERGDSAVYLCASSQRSGNTIYFGEGSWLTVV.

This clonotype has only a few counts. Being one base from a much bigger clone, this may be a read error. The chain combines TRBV7-2 with TRBJ1-2; the D is unclear. This CDR3 is built from 13 residues. V lost 2 bases and J 3 bases, leaving 7 bases between the germline ends. The germline gives CDR1 SGHTA, CDR2 FQGNSA. CDR3 sequence reads: CTSSLPPHYGYTF. The CDR3 DNA is TGTACCAGCAGCTTACCTCCTCACTATGGCTACACCTTC.

This clonotype was counted a few times. The V and J genes are TRBV5-1 and TRBJ2-7; possible D gene TRBD1, 6 bases. CDR3 length equals 14 residues. V dropped 5 bases and J dropped 2 bases, with 14 bases sitting between them. In germline, CDR1 is SGHRS, CDR2 YFSETQ. The CDR3 here is CASSLQGFPYEQYF. The CDR3, as DNA: TGCGCCAGCAGTTTACAGGGATTTCCCTACGAGCAGTACTTC.

The chain carries TRBV7-2 and TRBJ2-7; D ambiguous. This CDR3 region has 14 residues. Germline V gives CDR1 SGHTA, CDR2 FQGNSA. V was cut by 4 bases and J by 4 bases, with 14 bases left in between. The CDR3 protein is CASSSYPKVYEQYF. CDR3 DNA sequence: TGTGCCAGCAGCTCCTACCCTAAAGTGTACGAGCAGTACTTC.

Turning to this clonotype: A much larger clonotype is one base distant, so this may be a read error. The V gene is TRBV20-1, the J gene TRBJ1-1, with TRBD1 identical over 8 bases. V lost 4 bases and J lost 3; bases outside the gene matches: 7. The CDR3 has 14 residues. The germline gives CDR1 DFQATT, CDR2 SNEGSKA (reference sequence). This chain's CDR3 is CSATRQGTYTEAFF. In DNA, the CDR3 is TGCAGTGCTACCAGACAGGGGACATACACTGAAGCTTTCTTT.

This clonotype was recorded at least ten times. The chain has TRBV11-1 and TRBJ2-4, with 9 bases that match TRBD2. The CDR3 is 14 residues long. In germline, CDR1 is SGHAT, CDR2 FQDESV (reference sequence). V shed 4 bases and J 8 bases; nucleotides not matched to a gene: 6. The DNA for the CDR3 is TGTGCCAGCAGCTCGACTAGCGGTACGGACATTCAGTACTTC. It yields the protein CASSSTSGTDIQYF.

V is TRBV2 and J is TRBJ1-4, with TRBD1 as a possible D gene (6 bases). V dropped 10 bases and J dropped 7 bases, with 19 bases sitting between them. The CDR3 has 14 residues. The V gene's germline CDR1 is SNHLY and CDR2 FYNNEI. This chain's CDR3 is CATKLGAQGEKLFF. CDR3 nucleotide sequence: TGTGCCACCAAGCTGGGGGCGCAGGGTGAAAAACTGTTTTTT.

This chain links TRBV2 with TRBJ1-1; D unresolved. CDR1 is SNHLY and CDR2 is FYNNEI in the germline V gene. The ends were cut back, 7 bases at V and 0 bases at J, with 9 bases in the middle. This CDR3 is built from 13 residues. The CDR3 region has the DNA TGTGCCAGCAAGCAGGCCGTGAACACTGAAGCTTTCTTT. This encodes CASKQAVNTEAFF.

This clonotype was picked up many times. The J gene is TRBJ1-4, the V gene TRBV7-2; 7 positions match TRBD1. V lost 1 base to trimming and J lost 7 bases; unmatched junction nucleotides: 3. Looked up from germline, CDR1 is SGHTA and CDR2 is FQGNSA. CDR3 size: 14 residues. The CDR3 coding sequence is TGTGCCAGCAGCTTAGGGGCAGGGGGTGAAAAACTGTTTTTT. It codes for CASSLGAGGEKLFF.

The chain is built from TRBV19 and TRBJ2-3; the D gene is possibly TRBD2 (6 bases). Trimming pared 4 bases from V and 9 bases from J, leaving 20 bases between. This CDR3 is 15 amino acids long. Germline V gene sequence: CDR1 LNHDA, CDR2 SQIVND (reference sequence). The CDR3, as DNA: TGTGCCAGTAGTAAAAGACCCCCCTCCGCGGGAACGCAGTATTTT. Protein product: CASSKRPPSAGTQYF.

V gene TRBV3-1 combines with J gene TRBJ2-7; 7 nucleotides agree with TRBD2. CDR1 is LGHDT and CDR2 is YNNKEL in the germline V gene (reference sequence). There are 15 residues in the CDR3. The V gene end was trimmed by 4 bases and the J gene end by 2 bases; junction bases not matched to a gene: 8. The CDR3 loop is CASSPTLGLAYEQYF. DNA for the CDR3: TGTGCCAGCAGCCCTACGTTAGGACTAGCCTACGAGCAGTACTTC.